A selection of T cell receptor beta chains follows, all from one sample in a study of T cells after posttransplantation cyclophosphamide. Profiled with immunoSEQ multiplex PCR; TCRdb holds only in-frame clones, not every one. Counted here are about 16,000 clones, around nine tenths occurring once; the ten biggest clones make up more than 0.45%. The sample was CD4+ T cells sorted from blood, taken after allogeneic stem cell transplant with posttransplant cyclophosphamide. All receptors derive from a male patient between 55 and 70 years old who received an allogeneic stem cell transplant from a related donor and was CMV-positive. Some T cells may be graft donor cells. CDR3s include the opening cysteine and the closing phenylalanine or tryptophan. Fields, in order: V gene, clone size, CDR3 length, D gene, J gene, CDR3 DNA, CDR3 protein. D genes are given only for firm matches. Expanded clones get a size class; other rows say once, few or many, or leave the size out.

>TRBV29-1|.|14|TRBD1|TRBJ1-2
TGCAGCGTTGAAGGAAGGGGGCGCGGCTATGGCTACACCTTC
CSVEGRGRGYGYTF
>TRBV5-5|.|14|.|TRBJ1-2
TGTGCCAGCACGGGAGCGCTAGCTAACTATGGCTACACCTTC
CASTGALANYGYTF
>TRBV19|.|12|.|TRBJ1-2
TGTGCCAGTAGTATTTCTTACTATGGCTACACCTTC
CASSISYYGYTF
>TRBV30|.|14|.|TRBJ1-2
TGTGCCTGGGGTGCGGGGGGCCCGGTGGTAGGCTACACCTTC
CAWGAGGPVVGYTF
>TRBV7-6|.|16|TRBD1|TRBJ1-6
TGTGCCAGCAGCTTAGGGGGTTGGGACAGGGCTTCACCCCTCCACTTT
CASSLGGWDRASPLHF
>TRBV6-5|.|13|.|TRBJ1-2
TGTGCCAGCAGTAACGGGGGAGGGTCCGGCTACACCTTC
CASSNGGGSGYTF
>TRBV5-1|.|14|TRBD1|TRBJ2-5
TGCGCCAGCAGCTCTGGACAGGGTCAAGAGACCCAGTACTTC
CASSSGQGQETQYF
>TRBV9|.|14|.|TRBJ2-7
TGTGCCAGCAGCGTAGGACGTCTGCTGGGCGAGCAGTACTTC
CASSVGRLLGEQYF
>TRBV7-3|.|16|TRBD1|TRBJ2-7
TGTGCCAGCAGCCCCCAGGCCGGGACAGGGGGCGACGAGCAGTACTTC
CASSPQAGTGGDEQYF
>TRBV23-1|.|18|TRBD1|TRBJ1-2
TGCGCCAGCAGTCAATTTTGGAGGGGGCTATTACGTAACTATGGCTACACCTTC
CASSQFWRGLLRNYGYTF
>TRBV7-3|.|17|.|TRBJ2-5
TGTGCCAGCAGCCTCCGTCAGGGTAGCGGAAGACAAGAGACCCAGTACTTC
CASSLRQGSGRQETQYF
>TRBV2|.|12|.|TRBJ2-2
TGTGCCAGCAGTGTAGGGGGAAGGGAGCTGTTTTTT
CASSVGGRELFF
>TRBV19|.|11|.|TRBJ2-3
TGTGCCAGTTGGAGCGGGCATACGCAGTATTTT
CASWSGHTQYF
>TRBV11-2|.|13|TRBD1|TRBJ2-5
TGTGCCAGCAGCACGGGACAGCAAGAGACCCAGTACTTC
CASSTGQQETQYF
>TRBV28|.|12|.|TRBJ1-6
TGTGCCAGCAGTCCCACTTATTCACCCCTCCACTTT
CASSPTYSPLHF
>TRBV4-3|.|17|.|TRBJ1-1
TGCGCCAGCAGCCAAGGAGCCGTAGGGGGGGCGAACACTGAAGCTTTCTTT
CASSQGAVGGANTEAFF
>TRBV2|few|14|TRBD1|TRBJ1-6
TGTGCCAGCAGAGTAGGGACAGGGGCGTCACCCCTCCACTTT
CASRVGTGASPLHF
>TRBV19|.|16|TRBD2|TRBJ2-1
TGTGCCAGTAGTATCGGGGGGGCTGGGGCCTACAATGAGCAGTTCTTC
CASSIGGAGAYNEQFF